This TCR beta chain emerged from a study of blood T cell repertoires in COVID-19 (dated by TCRdb to 2020 to 2022). Background for the entire study: Samples covering the acute and convalescent phases of COVID-19 were provided by collaborators in the United States, Italy and Spain. The repertoires were released in a freely available public database meant as a resource for research on the immune response to SARS-CoV-2. Sample metadata almost always included a de-identified subject ID, COVID-19 status, age in years and sex. Subjects who had been exposed to COVID-19, were actively infected with it, or had recovered from it provided the deeply sampled blood TCRbeta repertoires that made up the dataset. Samples were obtained from the ongoing ImmuneRACE study (first 160 participants) and from 1,000 to 1,500 subjects provided by 6 global collaborators. Where available, HLA class I and class II types were taken from metadata supplied by the sample provider and were not determined by assay-based typing. The material from the prospective study consisted of cDNA or gDNA derived from T cells, B-cell-depleted T cells, or PBMCs. Results the study describes overall, beyond this receptor: How much clinical and demographic metadata was included differed by source and by participant, and the metadata was provided uncurated.

The collaborating institutions used their own protocols to collect whole blood in K2EDTA tubes. Collaborator samples were shipped for TCRbeta analysis as frozen whole blood, isolated PBMCs, or DNA extracted from either sample type. To note about this clone: No antigen is known for it. No base quality values were provided; no much bigger clone lies one nucleotide off.

V and J are truncated by 6 bases and 5 bases respectively, leaving an intervening sequence of 14 bases. The CDR3 has 13 amino acids, counting the end cysteine and phenylalanine. The DNA shown is the 39-base CDR3, in frame from base 1. TCRbeta CDR3 regions were amplified from genomic DNA using the immunoSEQ Assay, a bias-controlled multiplex PCR. Per the original workflow: The number of nucleated cells in each sample was estimated by amplification of reference gene primers within the assay. To quantify the absolute abundance of each unique TCRbeta CDR3 rearrangement, sequence reads were collapsed and filtered. For each sample, productive Simpson clonality was calculated as the square root of Simpson's diversity index over productive rearrangements. Drawn from immuneACCESS, this table holds only the in-frame rearrangements with V and J called that TCRdb kept. Clones are partly lost; checked studies trace under half to an unresolved V gene and leave the rest unexplained. Clone size and V and J calls were adopted from that table, with D and trimming inferred from the DNA. The sample table lists 95,000 to 150,000 clones, around 86% of them with a count of one. The top ten hold approximately 10% of the sample.

The chain joins TRBV12-3 or TRBV12-4 to TRBJ2-7; D gene: possibly TRBD1, on 6 matching bases. The sample was peripheral blood. This TCR was sampled from an elderly man with acute or convalescent COVID-19. The nucleotide sequence reads TGTGCCAGCAGATTACAGGGTTCCGACGAGCAGTACTTC. This sequence encodes CASRLQGSDEQYF.